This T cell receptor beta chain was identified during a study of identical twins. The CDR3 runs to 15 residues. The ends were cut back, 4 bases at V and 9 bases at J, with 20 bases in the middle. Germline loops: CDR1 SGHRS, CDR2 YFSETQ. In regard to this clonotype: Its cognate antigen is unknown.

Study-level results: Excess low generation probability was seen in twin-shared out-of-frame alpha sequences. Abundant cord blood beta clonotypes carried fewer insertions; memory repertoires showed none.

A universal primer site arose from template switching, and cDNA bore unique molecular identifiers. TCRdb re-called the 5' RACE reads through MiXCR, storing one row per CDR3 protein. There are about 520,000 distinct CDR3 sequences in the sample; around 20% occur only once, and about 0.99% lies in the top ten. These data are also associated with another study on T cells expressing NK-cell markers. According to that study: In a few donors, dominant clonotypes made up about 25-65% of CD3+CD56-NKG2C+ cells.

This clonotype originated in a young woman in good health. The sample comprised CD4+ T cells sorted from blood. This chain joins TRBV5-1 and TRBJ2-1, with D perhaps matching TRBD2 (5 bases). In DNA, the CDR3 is TGCGCCAGCAGCCCTAACACTAGAAGTCTAAGTGAGCAGTTCTTC. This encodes CASSPNTRSLSEQFF. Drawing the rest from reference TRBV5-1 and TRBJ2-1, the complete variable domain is KAGVTQTPRYLIKTRGQQVTLSCSPISGHRSVSWYQQTPGQGLQFLFEYFSETQRNKGNFPGRFSGRQFSNSRSEMNVSTLELGDSALYLCASSPNTRSLSEQFFGPGTRLTVL.